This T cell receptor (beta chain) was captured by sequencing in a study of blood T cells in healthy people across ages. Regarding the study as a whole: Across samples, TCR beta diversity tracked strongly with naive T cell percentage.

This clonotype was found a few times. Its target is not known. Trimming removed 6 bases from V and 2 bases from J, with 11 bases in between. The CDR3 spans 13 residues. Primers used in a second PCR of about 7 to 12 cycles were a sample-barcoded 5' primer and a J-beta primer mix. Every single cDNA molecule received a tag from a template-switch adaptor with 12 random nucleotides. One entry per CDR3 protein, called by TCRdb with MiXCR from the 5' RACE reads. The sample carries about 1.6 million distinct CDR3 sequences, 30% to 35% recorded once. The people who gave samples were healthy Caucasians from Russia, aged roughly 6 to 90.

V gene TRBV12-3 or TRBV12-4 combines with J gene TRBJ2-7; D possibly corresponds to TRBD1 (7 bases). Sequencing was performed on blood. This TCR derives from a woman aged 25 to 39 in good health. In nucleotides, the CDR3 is TGTGCCAGCAGGCAGGGGGGAGCCTACGAGCAGTACTTC. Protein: CASRQGGAYEQYF.